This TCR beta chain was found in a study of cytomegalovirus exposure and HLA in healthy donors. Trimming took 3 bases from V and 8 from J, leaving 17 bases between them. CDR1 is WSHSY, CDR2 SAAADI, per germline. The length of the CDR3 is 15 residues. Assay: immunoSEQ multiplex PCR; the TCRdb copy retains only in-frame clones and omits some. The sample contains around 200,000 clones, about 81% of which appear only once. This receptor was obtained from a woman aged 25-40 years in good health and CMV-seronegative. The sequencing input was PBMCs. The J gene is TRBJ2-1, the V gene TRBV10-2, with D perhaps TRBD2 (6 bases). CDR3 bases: TGCGCCAGCAGTGACCCGGGACTCGTCGTAGATGAGCAGTTCTTC. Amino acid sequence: CASSDPGLVVDEQFF.